A single sample is the source of the 9 T cell receptor beta chains below, sequenced in a study of blood T cell repertoires in COVID-19. Here immunoSEQ multiplex PCR was the method, and the copy in TCRdb shows in-frame clones only, minus some. The sample has around 260,000 clones, 75% to 95% seen once; the top ten hold 1.1%. Material for sequencing was PBMCs or T cells enriched from blood (not recorded which). The source is a woman between 25 and 40 years old who had recovered from COVID-19.

The rearrangement joins TRBV6-5 to TRBJ1-2; 9 bases are shared with TRBD1. The germline CDR1 and CDR2 sequences are MNHEY and SVGAGI. The V gene end was trimmed by 8 bases and the J gene end by 4 bases; junction bases not matched to a gene: 11. This CDR3 spans 15 amino acids. The CDR3 loop is CASPRRGQGRYGYTF. In DNA form, the CDR3 reads TGTGCCAGCCCTAGGCGGGGACAGGGCCGCTATGGCTACACCTTC.

The rearrangement links TRBV28 to TRBJ2-4; 9 nucleotides align to TRBD1. The CDR3 is 15 amino acids. The germline gives CDR1 MDHEN, CDR2 SYDVKM. V dropped 7 bases and J dropped 8; count of bases not matched to a gene: 12. In DNA, the CDR3 is TGTGCCAGCACGACGAACAGGGGGCGCATTTACATTCAGTACTTC. It encodes CASTTNRGRIYIQYF.

This sequence joins TRBV9 and TRBJ2-3; tentative D call: TRBD1 (6 bases). Trimming removed 9 bases at V and 11 bases at J, with 16 bases between. CDR1 is SGDLS, CDR2 YYNGEE, per germline. This CDR3 has 11 residues. The DNA of the CDR3 is TGTGCCACCCATGACAGGCCGGGGCAGTATTTT. Residues: CATHDRPGQYF.

V gene TRBV14 combines with J gene TRBJ2-2; D unclear. This CDR3 contains 12 residues. Germline CDR1 and CDR2: SGHDN and FVKESK. The ends were cut back, 4 bases at V and 5 bases at J, with 5 bases in the middle. The CDR3 region is CASSLQTGELFF. The CDR3 DNA reads as TGTGCCAGCAGCCTACAAACCGGGGAGCTGTTTTTT. Filled out from reference TRBV14 and TRBJ2-2, the complete variable domain reads EAGVTQFPSHSVIEKGQTVTLRCDPISGHDNLYWYRRVMGKEIKFLLHFVKESKQDESGMPNNRFLAERTGGTYSTLKVQPAELEDSGVYFCASSLQTGELFFGEGSRLTVL.

V usage is TRBV20-1 and J usage is TRBJ1-4, with 7 bases identical to TRBD1. The CDR3 is 11 amino acids. Trimming cost V 4 bases and J 13 bases; bases outside gene matches: 6. The germline V gene has CDR1 DFQATT and CDR2 SNEGSKA (reference sequence). The CDR3 here is CSATKTGTLFF. The CDR3, as DNA: TGCAGTGCTACAAAGACAGGGACACTGTTTTTT.

This clone has just one count. The chain joins TRBV19 to TRBJ2-1, with 13 bases matching TRBD2. Germline trimming cut 6 bases from V and 1 base from J; bases unmatched to any gene: 3. The CDR3 runs 16 residues. Looked up from germline, CDR1 is LNHDA and CDR2 is SQIVND (reference sequence). CDR3 DNA: TGTGCCAGTAGCTGGACTAGCGGGAGTTCCTACAATGAGCAGTTCTTC. This translates into CASSWTSGSSYNEQFF. Full variable domain (missing parts from reference TRBV19 and TRBJ2-1): DGGITQSPKYLFRKEGQNVTLSCEQNLNHDAMYWYRQDPGQGLRLIYYSQIVNDFQKGDIAEGYSVSREKKESFPLTVTSAQKNPTAFYLCASSWTSGSSYNEQFFGPGTRLTVL.

The chain employs TRBV10-3 and TRBJ2-1; 9 bases are shared with TRBD1. The junction had 9 bases not matched to a gene; V was cut back by 10 bases and J by 5 bases. Germline CDR1 is ENHRY and CDR2 is SYGVKD. There are 14 residues in the CDR3. CDR3 sequence: CATATRDRDNEQFF. CDR3 nucleotides: TGTGCCACTGCGACTCGGGACAGGGACAATGAGCAGTTCTTC.

The V and J genes are TRBV5-4 and TRBJ1-2; D perhaps matches TRBD1 (5 bases). The V and J ends lost 1 base and 8 bases respectively, with 9 bases between them. Germline V lookup: CDR1 SGHNT, CDR2 YYREEE (reference sequence). CDR3 length: 12 amino acids. Written as DNA, the CDR3 is TGTGCCAGCAGCTTGTCAGGGTCGGGCTACACCTTC. Translation: CASSLSGSGYTF.

The chain is built from TRBV13 and TRBJ1-4; 7 nucleotides match TRBD1. V was pared by 3 bases and J by 4 bases, with 2 bases of the junction left unmatched. CDR3 length: 14 amino acids. Germline assignment: CDR1 PRHDT and CDR2 FYEKMQ (reference sequence). The CDR3 loop reads CASSFRGINEKLFF. The CDR3 DNA reads as TGTGCCAGCAGCTTCAGGGGGATTAATGAAAAACTGTTTTTT. Filled out from reference TRBV13 and TRBJ1-4, the complete variable domain reads AAGVIQSPRHLIKEKRETATLKCYPIPRHDTVYWYQQGPGQDPQFLISFYEKMQSDKGSIPDRFSAQQFSDYHSELNMSSLELGDSALYFCASSFRGINEKLFFGSGTQLSVL.